This passage covers 7 T cell receptor beta chains from one sample sequenced in a study of CD8 T cells in ankylosing spondylitis. From the 5' RACE reads, TCRdb called clonotypes with MiXCR, one entry per CDR3 protein. This sample yields about 360,000 distinct CDR3 sequences, of which 20% to 25% are seen a single time; roughly 14% belongs to the top ten. The sample taken for sequencing was blood, either unsorted or a sorted T cell fraction (not recorded which). The source of these receptors is a male donor with ankylosing spondylitis or in good health (not recorded which).

This clonotype has more than one count but fewer than ten. The gene calls are TRBV28 and TRBJ2-7; D is uncertain. The CDR3 is 12 amino acids. Trimming took 7 bases from V and 6 from J, leaving 13 bases between them. Germline V gene data show CDR1 as MDHEN and CDR2 as SYDVKM. CDR3 DNA: TGTGCCAGCAACCAACCCCCGGTCGAGCAGTACTTC. This codes for CASNQPPVEQYF. The full variable domain, in which reference TRBV28 and TRBJ2-7 provide the parts outside the CDR3, is DVKVTQSSRYLVKRTGEKVFLECVQDMDHENMFWYRQDPGLGLRLIYFSYDVKMKEKGDIPEGYSVSREKKERFSLILESASTNQTSMYLCASNQPPVEQYFGPGTRLTVT.

Written as DNA, the CDR3 is TGTGCCAGCAGCCTTTGGCAGGGGGCGACCAGCACAGATACGCAGTATTTT. The encoded protein is CASSLWQGATSTDTQYF. This chain uses TRBV12-3 or TRBV12-4 with TRBJ2-3; TRBD1 matches 8 bases. The junction had 11 bases not matched to a gene; V was cut back by 6 bases and J by 0 bases. The CDR3 covers 17 residues.

The chain has TRBV20-1 and TRBJ2-3, with TRBD2 identical over 10 bases. CDR3 length: 17 residues. Germline trimming cut 4 bases from V and 0 bases from J; bases unmatched to any gene: 10. Germline lookup yields CDR1 DFQATT and CDR2 SNEGSKA (reference sequence). CDR3 in DNA: TGCAGTGCTACACTAGCGGGGAGGTACACTAGCACAGATACGCAGTATTTT. Translation gives CSATLAGRYTSTDTQYF.

The chain has TRBV7-9 and TRBJ1-4, with D perhaps matching TRBD1 (6 bases). CDR1 is SEHNR and CDR2 is FQNEAQ in the germline V gene (reference sequence). Trimming took off 5 bases at V and 7 bases at J, with 14 bases between the two ends. This CDR3 has 14 amino acids. The CDR3 here is CASSHRDSGEKLFF. CDR3 DNA sequence: TGTGCCAGCAGCCACAGGGATTCTGGTGAAAAACTGTTTTTT.

This clonotype has just a few counts. The chain recombines TRBV10-3 with TRBJ2-1, with 10 bases aligning to TRBD2. This CDR3 has 18 amino acids. Germline CDR1 and CDR2: ENHRY and SYGVKD. V shed 4 bases, J shed 2 bases, and the junction held 11 bases outside the gene matches. CDR3 protein: CAISVTKASGGTYNEQFF. CDR3 nucleotides: TGTGCCATCAGTGTTACGAAGGCTAGCGGGGGAACCTACAATGAGCAGTTCTTC.

This chain connects TRBV12-3 or TRBV12-4 to TRBJ2-5, with 14 bases fitting TRBD2. The V gene end was trimmed by 5 bases and the J gene end by 4 bases; junction bases not matched to a gene: 9. The CDR3 extends over 17 amino acids. The CDR3 sequence is CASSKTSGGAEGETQYF. CDR3 nucleotide sequence: TGTGCCAGCAGTAAGACTAGCGGGGGGGCCGAAGGAGAGACCCAGTACTTC.

The chain links TRBV30 to TRBJ2-3, with D perhaps matching TRBD2 (6 bases). The CDR3 is 15 amino acids. The V end was cut by 5 bases, the J end by 4 bases, with 19 bases between. Germline V gene lookup returns CDR1 GTSNPN and CDR2 SVGIG (reference sequence). The CDR3 region is CAWVGTPGGADTQYF. The CDR3 DNA is TGTGCCTGGGTCGGGACTCCCGGTGGCGCAGATACGCAGTATTTT.